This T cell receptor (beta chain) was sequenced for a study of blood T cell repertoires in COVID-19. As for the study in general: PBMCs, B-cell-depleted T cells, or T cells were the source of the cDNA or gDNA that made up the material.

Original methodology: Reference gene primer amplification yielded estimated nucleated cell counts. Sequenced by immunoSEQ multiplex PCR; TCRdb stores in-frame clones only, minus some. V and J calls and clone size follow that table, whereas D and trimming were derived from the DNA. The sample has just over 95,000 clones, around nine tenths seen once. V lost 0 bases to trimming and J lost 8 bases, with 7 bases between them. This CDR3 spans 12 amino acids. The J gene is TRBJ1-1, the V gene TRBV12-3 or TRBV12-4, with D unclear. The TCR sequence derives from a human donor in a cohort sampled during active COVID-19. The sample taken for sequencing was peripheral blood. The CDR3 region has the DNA TGTGCCAGCAGTTTAGCGGGCCGGGAAGCTTTCTTT. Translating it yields CASSLAGREAFF.